The TCR beta chain under discussion was sequenced for a study of T-cell reconstitution after alpha-beta-depleted transplantation in children. Preparation of the TCRbeta library was carried out with unique molecular identifiers. TCRdb ran MiXCR on the PCR reads and lists one entry per CDR3 protein. The repertoire holds some 640,000 distinct CDR3 sequences, with around a sixth as singletons. This clonotype was seen ten or more times. Germline-derived CDR1 and CDR2 are DFQATT and SNEGSKA (reference sequence). The V end lost 0 bases, the J end lost 6 bases, and 15 bases lay between the germline ends. This CDR3 is 14 amino acids long.

Sequencing was performed on PBMCs from the stem cell graft donor, taken from the stem cell graft. V and J are TRBV20-1 and TRBJ2-7; D is unresolved. The TCR originated in a human donor who donated a stem cell graft to a child with acute myeloid leukemia. Here the CDR3 reads CSARDPLSPSEQYV. CDR3 in DNA: TGCAGTGCTAGAGACCCGCTATCCCCGTCCGAGCAGTACGTC.